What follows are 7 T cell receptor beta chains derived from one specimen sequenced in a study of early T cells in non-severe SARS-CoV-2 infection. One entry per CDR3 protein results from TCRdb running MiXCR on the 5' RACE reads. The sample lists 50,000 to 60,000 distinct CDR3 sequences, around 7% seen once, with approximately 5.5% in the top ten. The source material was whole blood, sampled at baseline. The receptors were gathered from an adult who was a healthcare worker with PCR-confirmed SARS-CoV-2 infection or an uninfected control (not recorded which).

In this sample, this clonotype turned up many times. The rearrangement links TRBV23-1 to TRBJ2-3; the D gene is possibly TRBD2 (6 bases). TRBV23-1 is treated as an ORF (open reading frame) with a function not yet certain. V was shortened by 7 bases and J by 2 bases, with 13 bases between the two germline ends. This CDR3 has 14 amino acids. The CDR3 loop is CASTGTQYTDTQYF. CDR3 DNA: TGCGCCAGCACGGGGACTCAATACACAGATACGCAGTATTTT.

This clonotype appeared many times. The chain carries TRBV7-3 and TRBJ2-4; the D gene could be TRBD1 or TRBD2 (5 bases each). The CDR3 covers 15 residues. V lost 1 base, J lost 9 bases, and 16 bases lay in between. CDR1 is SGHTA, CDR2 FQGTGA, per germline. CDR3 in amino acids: CASSLIPGATGIQYF. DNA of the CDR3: TGTGCCAGCAGCTTAATTCCCGGGGCTACAGGCATTCAGTACTTC.

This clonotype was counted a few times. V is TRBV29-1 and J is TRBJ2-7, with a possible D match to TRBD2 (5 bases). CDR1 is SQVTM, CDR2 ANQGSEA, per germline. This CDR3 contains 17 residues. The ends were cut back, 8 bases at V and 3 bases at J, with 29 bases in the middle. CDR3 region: CSFSRQVESLEGYEQYF. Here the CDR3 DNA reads TGCAGCTTCTCTCGGCAGGTGGAAAGTCTAGAGGGCTACGAGCAGTACTTC.

CDR3 sequence: CASSLQYTQYF. CDR3 bases: TGCGCCAGCAGCTTGCAGTATACGCAGTATTTT. The rearrangement joins TRBV5-1 to TRBJ2-3, with D unresolved. Germline values: CDR1 SGHRS, CDR2 YFSETQ. This CDR3 is 11 amino acids long. V dropped 1 base and J dropped 7 bases, with 4 bases sitting between them.

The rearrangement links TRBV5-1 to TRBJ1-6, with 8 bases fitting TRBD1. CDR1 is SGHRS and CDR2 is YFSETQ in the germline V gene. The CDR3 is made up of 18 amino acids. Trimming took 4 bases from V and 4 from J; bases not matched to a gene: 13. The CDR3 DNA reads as TGCGCCAGCAGCGAAGGGACAGGAACTCCTGCTTATAATTCACCCCTCCACTTT. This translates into CASSEGTGTPAYNSPLHF.

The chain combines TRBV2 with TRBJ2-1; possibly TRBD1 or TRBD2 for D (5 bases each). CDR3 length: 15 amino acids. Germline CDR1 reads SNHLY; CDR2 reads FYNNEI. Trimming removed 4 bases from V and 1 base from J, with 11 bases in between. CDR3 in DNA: TGTGCCAGCAGTGGAGGGACGCTTTCCTACAATGAGCAGTTCTTC. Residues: CASSGGTLSYNEQFF.

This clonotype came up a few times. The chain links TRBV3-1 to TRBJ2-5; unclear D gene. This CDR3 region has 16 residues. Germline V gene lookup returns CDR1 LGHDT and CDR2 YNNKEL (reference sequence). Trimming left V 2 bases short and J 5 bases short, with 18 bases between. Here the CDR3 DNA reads TGTGCCAGCAGCCAATTTCGACTTGTGGCGGCGGAGACCCAGTACTTC. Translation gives CASSQFRLVAAETQYF.